This TCR beta chain was retrieved from a study of T cell responses to AZD1222 COVID-19 vaccine. Overall study context: Second doses at about 4 or about 12 weeks were pooled.

Of note for this clone: The antigen is not known.

Study conclusions and caveats: Nearly half of spike-specific TCRs reportedly go after variant regions that carry no mutations. The donors showed a predominance of white British ancestry and of females, with possible underestimation of clonal diversity. There were vaccine-associated CD4 TCRs across spike, dominant at 160-218 and 743-854.

Sequencing used immunoSEQ multiplex PCR; TCRdb keeps in-frame clones, though not all of them. The table has some 96,000 clones, around 90% seen once. This clonotype originated in an adult in good health. The specimen comprised peripheral blood, sampled on day 0 of AZD1222 vaccination.

The CDR3 coding sequence is TGTGCCACCAGTGACCAGACTAGCGGGAGGCCGGACGAGCAGTACTTC. Translated, it gives CATSDQTSGRPDEQYF. This chain joins TRBV24-1 and TRBJ2-7; 13 nucleotides line up with TRBD2. Trimming removed 4 bases from V and 5 bases from J; junction bases left unmatched: 7. In germline, CDR1 is KGHDR, CDR2 SFDVKD. The CDR3 is 16 residues long.